The 24 T cell receptor beta chains presented below share a single source sample, sequenced in a study of blood T cell repertoires in COVID-19. Profiling relied on immunoSEQ multiplex PCR, and the TCRdb table lists in-frame clones only, not all of them. The table lists about 170,000 clones, roughly 80% of them singletons. The sequenced sample was PBMCs or T cells enriched from blood (not recorded which). The source is a woman between 50 and 59 years old who had recovered from COVID-19.

This clone was seen only a few times. The J gene is TRBJ2-3, the V gene TRBV5-5; D perhaps matches TRBD2 (5 bases). This CDR3 contains 14 residues. The V and J ends lost 6 bases and 1 base respectively, with 12 bases between them. Per the germline V gene, CDR1 is SGHKS and CDR2 is YYEKEE (reference sequence). DNA for the CDR3: TGTGCCAGCACCGTTGGTAGCGGCACAGATACGCAGTATTTT. Translation gives CASTVGSGTDTQYF. Looking up the rest from reference TRBV5-5 and TRBJ2-3 gives the full variable domain: DAGVTQSPTHLIKTRGQQVTLRCSPISGHKSVSWYQQVLGQGPQFIFQYYEKEERGRGNFPDRFSARQFPNYSSELNVNALLLGDSALYLCASTVGSGTDTQYFGPGTRLTVL.

Only one count was recorded for this clone. The rearrangement uses TRBV5-8 and TRBJ1-4, with a tentative D call TRBD1 (6 bases). Germline values: CDR1 SGHTS, CDR2 YDEGEE. This CDR3 region has 16 residues. Between the trimmed V and J ends, which lost 3 bases and 8 bases, there was a span of 20 bases. CDR3 bases: TGTGCCAGCAGCTCTTTCACAGGGAGGGGAGAAGAAAAACTGTTTTTT. It yields the protein CASSSFTGRGEEKLFF.

The chain joins TRBV28 to TRBJ1-4; 7 bases match TRBD1. Germline assignment: CDR1 MDHEN and CDR2 SYDVKM. The CDR3 is 14 amino acids. Trimming cost V 6 bases and J 3 bases; bases outside gene matches: 4. The chain's CDR3 is CASSRTGSNEKLFF. CDR3 sequence (DNA): TGTGCCAGCAGCAGGACAGGCTCTAATGAAAAACTGTTTTTT.

The rearrangement links TRBV20-1 to TRBJ1-4, with a tentative D call TRBD1 (6 bases). The CDR3 extends over 11 amino acids. The germline V gene has CDR1 DFQATT and CDR2 SNEGSKA (reference sequence). CDR3 coding DNA: TGCAGAGGGGACACCCGAAATCGACTGTTTTTT. Translated: CRGDTRNRLFF.

At least ten counts were recorded for this clone. The chain couples TRBV18 to TRBJ2-2; 10 positions match TRBD1. The V segment lost 8 bases and the J segment 5 bases; nucleotides outside the gene matches: 8. The CDR3 contains 15 residues. CDR1 and CDR2 from the germline V gene are KGHSH and LQKENI. CDR3: CASRTGTGVTGELFF. The CDR3 DNA sequence: TGTGCCAGCAGAACCGGGACAGGGGTTACCGGGGAGCTGTTTTTT.

This chain connects TRBV11-1 to TRBJ2-5; 9 bases map to TRBD2. J lost 5 bases, V lost 5 bases, and 12 bases had no gene match. Germline CDR1 SGHAT, CDR2 FQDESV (reference sequence). The CDR3 loop spans 16 amino acids. The CDR3 DNA follows: TGTGCCAGCAGCCGCCGGGCTAGCGGGGTTGTGGAGACCCAGTACTTC. Its translation: CASSRRASGVVETQYF.

This chain connects TRBV9 to TRBJ1-1; TRBD1 aligns across 8 bases. Germline CDR1 reads SGDLS; CDR2 reads YYNGEE. This CDR3 has 13 amino acids. Trimming cost V 3 bases and J 8 bases; bases outside gene matches: 6. In nucleotides, the CDR3 is TGTGCCAGCAGCGGTGCAGGGGGCCGGGAAGCTTTCTTT. Its protein product is CASSGAGGREAFF.

This chain links TRBV5-1 with TRBJ1-1; possibly TRBD1 for D (6 bases). The germline V gene encodes CDR1 SGHRS and CDR2 YFSETQ. V dropped 4 bases and J dropped 1 base, with 14 bases sitting between them. The CDR3 length is 15 residues. Here the CDR3 DNA reads TGCGCCAGCAGCGCCAGGGGACGCAAGAACACTGAAGCTTTCTTT. Its protein product is CASSARGRKNTEAFF.

The V call is TRBV19, the J call TRBJ1-5; no reliable D call. This CDR3 is 15 amino acids long. Germline lookup yields CDR1 LNHDA and CDR2 SQIVND (reference sequence). Trimming pared 7 bases from V and 0 bases from J, leaving 13 bases between. As DNA, the CDR3 is TGTGCCAGTATCATGGATGGGAGTAGCAATCAGCCCCAGCATTTT. It translates to CASIMDGSSNQPQHF.

This clone was counted only a few times. The chain is built from TRBV28 and TRBJ1-2, with D possibly TRBD1 on 5 matching bases. Trimming left V 5 bases short and J 6 bases short, with 16 bases between. The CDR3 has 14 amino acids. CDR1 and CDR2 from the germline V gene are MDHEN and SYDVKM. CDR3 nucleotide sequence: TGTGCCAGCAGTCCTACAACAGGTGGGAATGGCTACACCTTC. Translated: CASSPTTGGNGYTF.

This chain joins TRBV19 and TRBJ1-1, with D tentatively TRBD1 (6 bases). Trimming stripped 6 bases from V and 7 bases from J, with 9 bases between. Germline-derived CDR1 and CDR2 are LNHDA and SQIVND (reference sequence). The CDR3 spans 11 residues. CDR3 DNA sequence: TGTGCCAGTAGCCAACAGGGTGAAGCTTTCTTT. It yields the protein CASSQQGEAFF. Supplemented by reference TRBV19 and TRBJ1-1, the full variable domain reads DGGITQSPKYLFRKEGQNVTLSCEQNLNHDAMYWYRQDPGQGLRLIYYSQIVNDFQKGDIAEGYSVSREKKESFPLTVTSAQKNPTAFYLCASSQQGEAFFGQGTRLTVV.

The V call is TRBV5-1, the J call TRBJ1-6; no reliable D call. Germline-derived CDR1 and CDR2 are SGHRS and YFSETQ. Trimming took 0 bases from V and 6 from J, leaving 10 bases between them. This CDR3 has 15 amino acids. The CDR3 spells CASSLGSGVNSPLHF. The CDR3 DNA sequence: TGCGCCAGCAGCTTGGGATCCGGGGTTAATTCACCCCTCCACTTT.

The V call is TRBV6-6, the J call TRBJ2-2; 8 bases line up with TRBD2. V lost 11 bases, J lost 6 bases, and 11 bases stayed unmatched. The length of the CDR3 is 14 residues. CDR1 and CDR2 from the germline V gene are MNHNY and SVGAGI (reference sequence). CDR3: CAAYPLLAAGELFF. For the CDR3, the DNA is TGTGCCGCCTACCCCCTACTAGCGGCCGGGGAGCTGTTTTTT.

This chain uses TRBV14 with TRBJ1-6; 11 nucleotides align to TRBD1. The trim removed 6 bases at V and 3 bases at J, leaving 4 bases unmatched. Germline V CDR1 and CDR2: SGHDN, FVKESK. There are 16 residues in the CDR3. The CDR3 loop reads CASSWTGGGYNSPLHF. The CDR3 nucleotides are TGTGCCAGCAGTTGGACAGGGGGCGGCTATAATTCACCCCTCCACTTT. The full variable domain, completed using reference TRBV14 and TRBJ1-6, is EAGVTQFPSHSVIEKGQTVTLRCDPISGHDNLYWYRRVMGKEIKFLLHFVKESKQDESGMPNNRFLAERTGGTYSTLKVQPAELEDSGVYFCASSWTGGGYNSPLHFGNGTRLTVT.

The gene calls are TRBV19 and TRBJ2-1; 10 nucleotides line up with TRBD2. J lost 2 bases, V lost 10 bases, and 5 bases had no gene match. The CDR3 runs 14 residues. The germline V gene encodes CDR1 LNHDA and CDR2 SQIVND (reference sequence). The CDR3 protein is CATSGTSAYNEQFF. In DNA form, the CDR3 reads TGTGCCACCAGCGGGACTAGCGCCTACAATGAGCAGTTCTTC.

The genes are TRBV19 and TRBJ2-5, with a possible D match to TRBD2 (5 bases). The V gene lost 5 bases and the J gene lost 4 bases, with 14 bases spanning the gap. The germline V gene has CDR1 LNHDA and CDR2 SQIVND (reference sequence). The CDR3 is made up of 14 amino acids. Written as DNA, the CDR3 is TGTGCCAGTAGTGCGGGTAGGCAGTTAGAGACCCAGTACTTC. Translation gives CASSAGRQLETQYF.

The chain has TRBV28 and TRBJ1-5; D gene unclear. The germline V and J ends were trimmed by 7 bases and 0 bases, with 19 bases remaining between them. Germline values: CDR1 MDHEN, CDR2 SYDVKM. The CDR3 extends over 17 amino acids. Here the CDR3 reads CASTTWVQPYSNQPQHF. The CDR3, as DNA: TGTGCCAGCACCACGTGGGTACAGCCCTATAGCAATCAGCCCCAGCATTTT.

This chain connects TRBV30 to TRBJ2-1; 10 nucleotides line up with TRBD2. J gave up 7 bases and V 8 bases, and 8 bases lay outside the gene matches. CDR1 is GTSNPN and CDR2 is SVGIG in the germline V gene (reference sequence). CDR3 length: 13 residues. CDR3 protein: CALSGGPENEQFF. Written as DNA, the CDR3 is TGTGCCCTTAGCGGGGGGCCCGAAAATGAGCAGTTCTTC.

This clone was recorded once. The V gene is TRBV18, the J gene TRBJ1-2; 8 bases are shared with TRBD1. This CDR3 has 14 amino acids. CDR1 and CDR2 (germline): KGHSH, LQKENI. V lost 3 bases, J lost 4 bases, and 4 bases stayed unmatched. CDR3 nucleotides: TGTGCCAGCTCACCCCAGGGACAGGCCTATGGCTACACCTTC. Translating gives CASSPQGQAYGYTF.

This chain links TRBV5-1 with TRBJ2-5; 10 nucleotides line up with TRBD2. The ends lost 4 bases at V and 2 bases at J; junction bases unmatched: 8. Per the germline V gene, CDR1 is SGHRS and CDR2 is YFSETQ. The CDR3 is made up of 16 amino acids. The CDR3 DNA reads as TGCGCCAGCAGCCCCGTGCTAGCGGGGGCTCAAGAGACCCAGTACTTC. It yields the protein CASSPVLAGAQETQYF.

This chain connects TRBV2 to TRBJ2-1; D is perhaps TRBD1 (5 bases). V lost 8 bases to trimming and J lost 5 bases, with 13 bases between them. The CDR3 extends over 13 amino acids. Germline V CDR1 and CDR2: SNHLY, FYNNEI. The CDR3, as DNA: TGTGCCAGCTATGGACAATTCAACAATGAGCAGTTCTTC. It yields the protein CASYGQFNNEQFF.

In this sample, this clone turned up once. This chain connects TRBV27 to TRBJ1-4; D possibly corresponds to TRBD1 (5 bases). Trimming stripped 5 bases from V and 8 bases from J, with 18 bases between. This CDR3 has 15 amino acids. Germline lookup yields CDR1 MNHEY and CDR2 SMNVEV (reference sequence). The CDR3 nucleotides are TGTGCCAGCAGTCTCCAGGGTGCGGCTTGGGAAAAACTGTTTTTT. This translates into CASSLQGAAWEKLFF.

This chain joins TRBV27 and TRBJ1-1, with D tentatively TRBD1 (5 bases). The CDR3 totals 14 residues. V shed 5 bases and J shed 4 bases, with 14 bases lying between them. Per germline, CDR1 MNHEY and CDR2 SMNVEV (reference sequence). The CDR3 region has the DNA TGTGCCAGCAGTCTGACCCCGGGGGGCACTGAAGCTTTCTTT. Protein: CASSLTPGGTEAFF.

The CDR3 sequence is CASSVATSGGYGYTF. The CDR3 DNA is TGTGCCAGCAGCGTAGCTACATCCGGAGGGTATGGCTACACCTTC. The J gene is TRBJ1-2, the V gene TRBV9; D is undetermined. CDR3 length: 15 amino acids. With 0 bases removed from V and 5 bases from J, the gap between germline ends came to 14 bases. Looked up from germline, CDR1 is SGDLS and CDR2 is YYNGEE.